These 19 T cell receptor beta chains were sequenced from one sample in a study of blood T cell repertoires in COVID-19. Profiling relied on immunoSEQ multiplex PCR, and the TCRdb table lists in-frame clones only, not all of them. The sample contains roughly 43,000 clones, under 85% of which appear only once. Sequenced input: peripheral blood. Receptors were obtained from a woman aged 80 or older with acute or convalescent COVID-19.

The chain joins TRBV19 to TRBJ2-3, with D perhaps matching TRBD1 (6 bases). Per the germline V gene, CDR1 is LNHDA and CDR2 is SQIVND (reference sequence). The CDR3 totals 15 residues. V was trimmed by 4 bases and J by 0 bases, leaving 11 bases between them. CDR3 sequence (DNA): TGTGCCAGTAGTACCACCACAGGGAGCACAGATACGCAGTATTTT. As protein: CASSTTTGSTDTQYF.

The chain combines TRBV7-9 with TRBJ2-7; 8 bases map to TRBD2. This CDR3 is 14 amino acids long. From germline, CDR1 is SEHNR and CDR2 FQNEAQ (reference sequence). The V gene end was trimmed by 4 bases and the J gene end by 4 bases; junction bases not matched to a gene: 6. The CDR3, as DNA: TGTGCCAGCAGCTCCTCTGGCGGGGGGTACGAGCAGTACTTC. Translation: CASSSSGGGYEQYF.

The chain is built from TRBV29-1 and TRBJ1-2; 7 positions match TRBD1. Germline values: CDR1 SQVTM, CDR2 ANQGSEA. V lost 5 bases and J lost 8; bases outside the gene matches: 11. The CDR3 contains 13 residues. Here the CDR3 DNA reads TGCAGCGTTATCGAGGGGACAGTCGACGGCTACACCTTC. Protein product: CSVIEGTVDGYTF.

This chain links TRBV10-3 with TRBJ1-5, with no clear D. The CDR3 is made up of 12 amino acids. Trimming took 6 bases from V and 5 from J, leaving 8 bases between them. The V gene's germline CDR1 is ENHRY and CDR2 SYGVKD. In DNA, the CDR3 is TGTGCCATCAGCAACAGAGATCAGCCCCAGCATTTT. Translating gives CAISNRDQPQHF.

The gene calls are TRBV5-1 and TRBJ2-1; no clear D. V dropped 0 bases and J dropped 6 bases, with 7 bases sitting between them. CDR3 length equals 13 residues. Germline loops: CDR1 SGHRS, CDR2 YFSETQ. The DNA of the CDR3 is TGCGCCAGCAGCTTGGCCCTTTCCAATGAGCAGTTCTTC. As protein: CASSLALSNEQFF.

This clone appeared a single time. This sequence joins TRBV19 and TRBJ2-7; TRBD1 agrees at 7 bases. CDR1 and CDR2 (germline): LNHDA, SQIVND (reference sequence). V lost 7 bases, J lost 1 base, and 10 bases stayed unmatched. This CDR3 is 15 amino acids long. CDR3: CASTKSGQSSYEQYF. The DNA of the CDR3 is TGTGCCAGTACCAAATCGGGACAGTCATCCTACGAGCAGTACTTC.

This chain links TRBV19 with TRBJ2-7; TRBD2 matches 12 bases. J lost 3 bases, V lost 6 bases, and 6 bases had no gene match. The CDR3 is 15 amino acids. The V gene's germline CDR1 is LNHDA and CDR2 SQIVND (reference sequence). The CDR3 here is CASSRELAGGYEQYF. Here the CDR3 DNA reads TGTGCCAGTAGCCGAGAACTAGCGGGGGGCTACGAGCAGTACTTC.

The rearrangement joins TRBV19 to TRBJ1-5; 9 nucleotides agree with TRBD1. CDR3 length: 14 residues. V dropped 5 bases and J dropped 5; count of bases not matched to a gene: 4. Germline values: CDR1 LNHDA, CDR2 SQIVND (reference sequence). The CDR3 coding sequence is TGTGCCAGTAGTGCCGGGACAGGGCATCAGCCCCAGCATTTT. The encoded protein is CASSAGTGHQPQHF.

In nucleotides, the CDR3 is TGCGCCAGCAGCTCGGACAGGGACAACACTGAAGCTTTCTTT. It is translated as CASSSDRDNTEAFF. The chain carries TRBV5-1 and TRBJ1-1; 8 bases match TRBD1. The CDR3 runs to 14 residues. Trimming removed 3 bases from V and 2 bases from J; junction bases left unmatched: 3. Germline V gene sequence: CDR1 SGHRS, CDR2 YFSETQ. The variable domain in full, with the rest retrieved from reference TRBV5-1 and TRBJ1-1, is KAGVTQTPRYLIKTRGQQVTLSCSPISGHRSVSWYQQTPGQGLQFLFEYFSETQRNKGNFPGRFSGRQFSNSRSEMNVSTLELGDSALYLCASSSDRDNTEAFFGQGTRLTVV.

The V and J genes are TRBV19 and TRBJ1-1, with D unclear. CDR1 and CDR2 from the germline V gene are LNHDA and SQIVND (reference sequence). The CDR3 length is 11 residues. With 3 bases removed from V and 11 bases from J, the gap between germline ends came to 10 bases. CDR3 region: CASSINFAAFF. CDR3 bases: TGTGCCAGTAGTATTAACTTCGCGGCTTTCTTT.

This chain links TRBV7-3 with TRBJ2-1; 8 nucleotides match TRBD2. CDR1 is SGHTA, CDR2 FQGTGA, per germline. This CDR3 contains 12 residues. Here the CDR3 DNA reads TGTGCTCAGTTAGCGGGGTGCAATGAGCAGTTCTTC. This gives the protein CAQLAGCNEQFF.

The chain recombines TRBV12-3 or TRBV12-4 with TRBJ2-1; no clear D. V was cut by 6 bases and J by 4 bases, with 7 bases left in between. CDR3 length equals 12 residues. CDR3 sequence: CASRTGYNEQFF. CDR3 coding DNA: TGTGCCAGCAGGACTGGATACAATGAGCAGTTCTTC.

This rearrangement joins TRBV9 to TRBJ2-7, with TRBD1 matching over 8 bases. After removal of 3 bases from V and 2 bases from J, the junction contained 7 bases not matched to a gene. Germline assignment: CDR1 SGDLS and CDR2 YYNGEE. CDR3 length equals 15 residues. The CDR3 region is CASSGTGTGPYEQYF. Written as DNA, the CDR3 is TGTGCCAGCAGCGGAACCGGGACAGGACCCTACGAGCAGTACTTC.

This chain joins TRBV7-2 and TRBJ1-5, with 7 bases identical to TRBD1. The CDR3 is 15 amino acids. V gave up 4 bases and J gave up 5 bases; unmatched junction bases: 8. Germline V gene data show CDR1 as SGHTA and CDR2 as FQGNSA. The CDR3 loop is CASSWDSSRDQPQHF. The CDR3 DNA reads as TGTGCCAGCAGCTGGGACAGTAGTCGCGATCAGCCCCAGCATTTT.

In DNA form, the CDR3 reads TGTGCCATCCGACTAGCGAGCGGCACAGATACGCAGTATTTT. Translating it yields CAIRLASGTDTQYF. The chain joins TRBV10-3 to TRBJ2-3; 8 nucleotides line up with TRBD2. The germline V gene has CDR1 ENHRY and CDR2 SYGVKD. V shed 8 bases and J 1 base; nucleotides not matched to a gene: 5. The CDR3 consists of 14 residues.

This clone was seen once. V is TRBV4-3 and J is TRBJ2-7, with TRBD2 identical over 14 bases. This CDR3 has 15 amino acids. Trimming removed 6 bases from V and 4 bases from J; junction bases left unmatched: 5. In germline, CDR1 is LGHNA, CDR2 YSLEER. In DNA, the CDR3 is TGCGCCAGCAGTATTGGACTAGCGGGGGGATACGAGCAGTACTTC. Amino acid sequence: CASSIGLAGGYEQYF.

The chain has TRBV11-3 and TRBJ2-1; TRBD2 agrees at 7 bases. The CDR3 length is 15 residues. Germline values: CDR1 SGHNT, CDR2 YENEEA. Trimming took 4 bases from V and 3 from J; bases not matched to a gene: 6. The CDR3 protein is CASSSERELYNEQFF. CDR3 nucleotide sequence: TGTGCCAGCAGCTCCGAGCGGGAACTCTACAATGAGCAGTTCTTC.

This sequence joins TRBV29-1 and TRBJ1-2; 8 bases are shared with TRBD1. This CDR3 has 13 amino acids. CDR1 is SQVTM and CDR2 is ANQGSEA in the germline V gene. V lost 7 bases and J lost 8; bases outside the gene matches: 12. CDR3 amino acids: CSAEGQGVGGYTF. The CDR3 bases are TGCAGCGCAGAAGGACAGGGAGTGGGCGGCTACACCTTC.

This sequence joins TRBV12-3 or TRBV12-4 and TRBJ2-3; D is unresolved. The V gene lost 5 bases and the J gene lost 4 bases, with 7 bases spanning the gap. The CDR3 consists of 12 residues. CDR3 DNA: TGTGCCAGCAGTCCAGTACCAGATACGCAGTATTTT. It specifies CASSPVPDTQYF.